The entry below gives a single T cell receptor (beta chain) sequence along with its context. Antigen unknown. This record comes from a study of T cell repertoires in cytomegalovirus infection. Study information: The public TCR beta signatures pointed to both CMV infection and matching HLA type. Study observations and caveats: Dominating the ex vivo response were TCR beta clonotypes that were CMV-specific and HLA-C-restricted. Totalled public TCR beta family frequency picked out people who carried CMV plus the relevant HLA.

TCRdb re-analysed the reads in MiXCR, keeping a single row per CDR3 protein. The table includes more than 200,000 distinct CDR3 sequences, 9.1% detected once. V gave up 1 base and J gave up 5 bases, with 8 bases separating them. CDR3 length equals 13 residues. Germline values: CDR1 SEHNR, CDR2 FQNEAQ (reference sequence). The chain links TRBV7-9 to TRBJ1-2; D not certain. The receptor was derived from a human donor in good health (CMV status not recorded). Some clones in this sample may be carry-over from other donors' samples. Sequencing was performed on PBMCs. The CDR3 protein is CASSLEAAYGYTF. Here the CDR3 DNA reads TGTGCCAGCAGCTTAGAGGCAGCTTATGGCTACACCTTC.